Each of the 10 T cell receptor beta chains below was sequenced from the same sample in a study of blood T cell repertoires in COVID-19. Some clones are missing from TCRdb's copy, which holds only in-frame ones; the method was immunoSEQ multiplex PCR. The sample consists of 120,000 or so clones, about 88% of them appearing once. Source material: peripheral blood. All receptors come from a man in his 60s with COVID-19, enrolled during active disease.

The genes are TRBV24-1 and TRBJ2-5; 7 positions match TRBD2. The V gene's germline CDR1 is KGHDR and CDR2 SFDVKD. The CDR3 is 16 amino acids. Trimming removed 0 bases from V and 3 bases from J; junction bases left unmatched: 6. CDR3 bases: TGTGCCACCAGTGATTTGCTCCGGGCGGGGGAAGAGACCCAGTACTTC. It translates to CATSDLLRAGEETQYF.

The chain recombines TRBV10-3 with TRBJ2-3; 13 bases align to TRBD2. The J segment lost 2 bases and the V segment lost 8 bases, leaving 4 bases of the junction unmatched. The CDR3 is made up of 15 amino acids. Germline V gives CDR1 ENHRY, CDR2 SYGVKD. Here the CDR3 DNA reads TGTGCCATCTCGGGACTAGCGGGACCCACAGATACGCAGTATTTT. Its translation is CAISGLAGPTDTQYF.

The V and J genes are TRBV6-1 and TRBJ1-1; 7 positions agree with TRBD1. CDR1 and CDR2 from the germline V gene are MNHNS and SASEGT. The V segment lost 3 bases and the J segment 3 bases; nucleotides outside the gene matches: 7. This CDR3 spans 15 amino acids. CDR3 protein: CASSDIGGAYTEAFF. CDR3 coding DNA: TGTGCCAGCAGTGACATAGGGGGCGCGTACACTGAAGCTTTCTTT.

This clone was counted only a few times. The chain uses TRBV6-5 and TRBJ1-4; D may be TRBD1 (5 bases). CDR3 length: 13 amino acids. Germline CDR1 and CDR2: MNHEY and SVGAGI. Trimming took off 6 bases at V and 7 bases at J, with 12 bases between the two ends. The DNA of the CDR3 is TGTGCCAGCAGGCCAGGGAGGCTTGAAAAACTGTTTTTT. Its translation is CASRPGRLEKLFF.

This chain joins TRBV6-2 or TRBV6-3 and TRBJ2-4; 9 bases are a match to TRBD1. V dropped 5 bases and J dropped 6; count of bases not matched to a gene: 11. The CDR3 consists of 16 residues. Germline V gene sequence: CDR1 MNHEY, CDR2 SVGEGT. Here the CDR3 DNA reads TGTGCCAGCAGTACCCCGCGACAGGGGGAGGTAAACATTCAGTACTTC. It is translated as CASSTPRQGEVNIQYF.

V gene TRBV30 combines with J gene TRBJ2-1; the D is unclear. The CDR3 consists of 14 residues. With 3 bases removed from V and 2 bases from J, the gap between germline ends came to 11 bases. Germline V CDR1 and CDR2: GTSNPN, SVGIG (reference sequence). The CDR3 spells CAWSTYQTYNEQFF. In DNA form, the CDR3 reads TGTGCCTGGAGCACCTACCAAACCTACAATGAGCAGTTCTTC.

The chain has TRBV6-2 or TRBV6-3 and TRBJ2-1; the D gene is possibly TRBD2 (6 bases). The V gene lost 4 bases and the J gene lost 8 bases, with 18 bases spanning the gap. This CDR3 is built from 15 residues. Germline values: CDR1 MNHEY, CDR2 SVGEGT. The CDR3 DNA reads TGTGCCAGCAGTTCCCACGGGGAGGTTCGGGATGAGCAGTTCTTC. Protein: CASSSHGEVRDEQFF.

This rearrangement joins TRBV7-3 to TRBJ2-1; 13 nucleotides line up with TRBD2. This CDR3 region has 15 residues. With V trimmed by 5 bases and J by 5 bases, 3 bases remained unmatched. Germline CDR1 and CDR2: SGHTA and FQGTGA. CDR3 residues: CASSLGLAGNNEQFF. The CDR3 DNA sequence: TGTGCCAGCAGCCTGGGACTAGCGGGGAACAATGAGCAGTTCTTC.

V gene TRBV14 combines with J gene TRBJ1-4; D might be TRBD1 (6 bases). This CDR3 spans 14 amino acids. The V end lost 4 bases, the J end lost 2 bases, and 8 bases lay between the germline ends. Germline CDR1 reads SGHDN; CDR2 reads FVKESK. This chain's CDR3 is CASSPDSTNEKLFF. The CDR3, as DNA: TGTGCCAGCAGCCCGGACAGTACTAATGAAAAACTGTTTTTT.

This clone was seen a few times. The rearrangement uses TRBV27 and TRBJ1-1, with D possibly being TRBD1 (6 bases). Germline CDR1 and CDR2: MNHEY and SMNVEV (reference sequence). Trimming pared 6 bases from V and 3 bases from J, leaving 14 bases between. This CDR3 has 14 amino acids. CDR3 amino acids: CASRVQGWDTEAFF. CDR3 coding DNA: TGTGCCAGCAGGGTACAGGGTTGGGACACTGAAGCTTTCTTT.